These 2 T cell receptor beta chains were all obtained from the same sample, sequenced in a study of long-term antiretroviral therapy in people with HIV (dated by TCRdb to between 2021 and 2022). The immunoSEQ hsTCRB v3.0 assay was used at survey level resolution to sequence the TRB variable region. Imported from immuneACCESS, the table was reduced by TCRdb to in-frame sequences with V and J called. These copies leave out some clones; in studies compared against another copy, an unresolved V gene accounts for under half, and the cause of the remainder is not known. The sample yields about 12,000 clones; roughly nine tenths were counted once. In total, the top ten clones hold around 21% of the sample. Here the sequenced sample was unsorted PBMCs, taken 2.1 years after starting antiretroviral therapy. All receptors derive from a woman in her thirties or forties with HIV.

The chain uses TRBV7-2 and TRBJ2-1; 8 positions agree with TRBD2. Looked up from germline, CDR1 is SGHTA and CDR2 is FQGNSA. This CDR3 region has 12 residues. Written as DNA, the CDR3 is TGTGGCGGGGGGTCACTCTACAATGAGCAGTTCTTC. Translating it yields CGGGSLYNEQFF.

The gene calls are TRBV5-1 and TRBJ2-2, with 9 bases matching TRBD1. Germline assignment: CDR1 SGHRS and CDR2 YFSETQ. Trimming cost V 0 bases and J 5 bases; bases outside gene matches: 2. The CDR3 has 15 amino acids. The CDR3 bases are TGCGCCAGCAGCTTGGGCGACAGGGGGACCGGGGAGCTGTTTTTT. Translated: CASSLGDRGTGELFF.